The 14 T cell receptor beta chains below come from one sample, sequenced in a study of blood T cell repertoires in COVID-19. Assay: immunoSEQ multiplex PCR; the TCRdb copy retains only in-frame clones and omits some. The table has about 24,000 clones, roughly 89% seen once; the top ten hold roughly a fifth. Sequenced: peripheral blood. These receptors were taken from a human donor in a cohort sampled during active COVID-19.

This chain joins TRBV7-2 and TRBJ1-2; D gene unclear. The CDR3 is 15 amino acids. Germline V gives CDR1 SGHTA, CDR2 FQGNSA. V was shortened by 3 bases and J by 6 bases, with 17 bases between the two germline ends. The CDR3 loop is CASSLERTGSDGYTF. DNA of the CDR3: TGTGCCAGCAGCTTGGAAAGAACGGGTTCAGATGGCTACACCTTC.

V gene TRBV6-5 combines with J gene TRBJ1-3; 7 bases are shared with TRBD1. Germline V gene data show CDR1 as MNHEY and CDR2 as SVGAGI. With V trimmed by 10 bases and J by 1 base, 1 base remained unmatched. This CDR3 region has 12 residues. CDR3 residues: CATTGSGNTIYF. CDR3 DNA: TGTGCCACGACAGGGTCTGGAAACACCATATATTTT.

The chain employs TRBV28 and TRBJ2-7; D might be TRBD1 (5 bases). CDR1 and CDR2 from the germline V gene are MDHEN and SYDVKM. Trimming shortened V by 6 bases and J by 0 bases, and 15 bases separated the two germline ends. The CDR3 loop spans 15 amino acids. The CDR3 sequence is CASRPQGRGSYEQYF. The CDR3 bases are TGTGCCAGCAGACCCCAGGGTAGGGGCTCCTACGAGCAGTACTTC.

This clone was seen a single time. The CDR3 is CASSQAGSKQETQYF. CDR3 nucleotides: TGTGCCAGCAGCCAAGCGGGATCCAAGCAAGAGACCCAGTACTTC. V usage is TRBV3-1 (or the pseudogene TRBV3-2) and J usage is TRBJ2-5; D perhaps matches TRBD2 (5 bases). CDR1 and CDR2 (germline): LGHDT, YNNKEL (reference sequence). The V gene lost 1 base and the J gene lost 2 bases, with 11 bases spanning the gap. The CDR3 length is 15 residues.

The chain joins TRBV4-1 to TRBJ2-7, with D unclear. CDR3 size: 15 residues. CDR1 and CDR2 (germline): MGHRA, YSYEKL. The V end was cut by 3 bases, the J end by 3 bases, with 15 bases between. This CDR3 reads CASSQLPRENYEQYF. Written as DNA, the CDR3 is TGCGCCAGCAGCCAGCTACCCCGTGAGAACTACGAGCAGTACTTC.

The chain recombines TRBV11-3 with TRBJ2-5; unclear D gene. Germline assignment: CDR1 SGHNT and CDR2 YENEEA. The CDR3 sequence is 13 residues long. V lost 4 bases and J lost 1, with 7 bases in between. CDR3 DNA sequence: TGTGCCAGCAGCTACACGCCCCAAGAGACCCAGTACTTC. It is translated as CASSYTPQETQYF.

This chain uses TRBV19 with TRBJ1-2; 7 bases are shared with TRBD1. The V gene end was trimmed by 4 bases and the J gene end by 4 bases; junction bases not matched to a gene: 6. The CDR3 length is 14 residues. Germline V CDR1 and CDR2: LNHDA, SQIVND (reference sequence). The chain's CDR3 is CASSKETGRYGYTF. CDR3 DNA sequence: TGTGCCAGTAGTAAAGAGACAGGGCGCTATGGCTACACCTTC.

In its sample, this clone was seen once. The chain links TRBV11-1 to TRBJ2-7, with TRBD1 identical over 9 bases. CDR1 is SGHAT, CDR2 FQDESV, per germline (reference sequence). This CDR3 region has 15 residues. Trimming at V came to 3 bases and at J to 0 bases, leaving 3 bases not matched to a gene. CDR3 sequence: CASSLPGQGSYEQYF. In DNA, the CDR3 is TGTGCCAGCAGCTTGCCGGGACAGGGCTCCTACGAGCAGTACTTC. The entire variable domain, with the rest obtained from reference TRBV11-1 and TRBJ2-7, is as follows: EAEVAQSPRYKITEKSQAVAFWCDPISGHATLYWYRQILGQGPELLVQFQDESVVDDSQLPKDRFSAERLKGVDSTLKIQPAELGDSAMYLCASSLPGQGSYEQYFGPGTRLTVT.

J is TRBJ1-1 and V is TRBV3-1 (or the pseudogene TRBV3-2), with 7 bases that match TRBD1. Germline V lookup: CDR1 LGHDT, CDR2 YNNKEL (reference sequence). The V and J ends lost 1 base and 1 base, in that order; junction bases with no gene match: 0. The CDR3 loop spans 14 amino acids. The CDR3 loop reads CASSQGTGNTEAFF. CDR3 DNA sequence: TGTGCCAGCAGCCAAGGGACAGGGAACACTGAAGCTTTCTTT.

V is TRBV18 and J is TRBJ2-5; 7 positions agree with TRBD2. V lost 0 bases and J lost 3; bases outside the gene matches: 4. CDR1 and CDR2 (germline): KGHSH, LQKENI. The CDR3 contains 15 residues. DNA for the CDR3: TGTGCCAGCTCACCACCGGGACTACTAAAAGAGACCCAGTACTTC. This gives the protein CASSPPGLLKETQYF.

V usage is TRBV7-7 and J usage is TRBJ2-5; TRBD2 agrees at 13 bases. Unmatched junction bases numbered 16, after V lost 4 bases and J lost 5 bases. The CDR3 consists of 19 residues. Germline V gives CDR1 SSHAT, CDR2 FNYEAQ (reference sequence). The DNA of the CDR3 is TGTGCCAGCAGCTCATCGACACTAGCGGGGGGGGGCCCGCGGGAGACCCAGTACTTC. Translating it yields CASSSSTLAGGGPRETQYF.

V usage is TRBV5-4 and J usage is TRBJ2-3; 13 bases are shared with TRBD2. V dropped 4 bases and J dropped 7; count of bases not matched to a gene: 9. Germline V lookup: CDR1 SGHNT, CDR2 YYREEE (reference sequence). The CDR3 consists of 16 residues. For the CDR3, the DNA is TGTGCCAGCAGCGGGAGGACTAGCGGGAGTGGAAATACGCAGTATTTT. As protein: CASSGRTSGSGNTQYF.

CDR3 loop: CASRQGLAGSGPANNEQFF. CDR3 nucleotides: TGTGCCAGCAGACAGGGACTAGCGGGATCAGGTCCAGCGAACAATGAGCAGTTCTTC. The V call is TRBV27, the J call TRBJ2-1; 13 positions agree with TRBD2. The CDR3 has 19 residues. J gave up 5 bases and V 6 bases, and 16 bases lay outside the gene matches. CDR1 is MNHEY, CDR2 SMNVEV, per germline (reference sequence).

This clone was counted between two and nine times. The chain carries TRBV27 and TRBJ1-1; D is possibly TRBD1 (6 bases). Per germline, CDR1 MNHEY and CDR2 SMNVEV (reference sequence). V was cut by 4 bases and J by 6 bases, with 18 bases left in between. The CDR3 length is 15 residues. CDR3 residues: CASSSILQGTAEAFF. CDR3 nucleotide sequence: TGTGCCAGCAGTTCAATATTACAGGGAACGGCTGAAGCTTTCTTT.